These 16 T cell receptor beta chains came from one sample sequenced in a study of blood T cell repertoires in COVID-19. Sequencing used immunoSEQ multiplex PCR; TCRdb keeps in-frame clones, though not all of them. The sample consists of approximately 250,000 clones, nearly 90% of them appearing once. Source material: PBMCs or T cells enriched from blood (not recorded which). The receptor set was obtained from a woman in her 30s who had recovered from COVID-19.

This clone was observed a few times. The chain links TRBV7-9 to TRBJ2-1; TRBD2 agrees at 10 bases. Trimming removed 2 bases from V and 4 bases from J; junction bases left unmatched: 8. The CDR3 has 17 amino acids. The germline V gene has CDR1 SEHNR and CDR2 FQNEAQ (reference sequence). The CDR3 spells CASSLSSSGSIYNEQFF. The CDR3, as DNA: TGTGCCAGCAGCTTATCGTCTAGCGGGAGCATTTACAATGAGCAGTTCTTC.

This sequence joins TRBV28 and TRBJ1-6; D is ambiguous. Per the germline V gene, CDR1 is MDHEN and CDR2 is SYDVKM. CDR3 length equals 14 residues. V was trimmed by 6 bases and J by 9 bases, leaving 15 bases between them. CDR3 DNA sequence: TGTGCCAGCAGGCTGCTAGCAGAGGGTTCACCCCTCCACTTT. Its translation: CASRLLAEGSPLHF.

V gene TRBV18 combines with J gene TRBJ2-6, with 9 bases matching TRBD1. This CDR3 contains 18 residues. CDR1 is KGHSH, CDR2 LQKENI, per germline. The V gene end was trimmed by 1 base and the J gene end by 2 bases; junction bases not matched to a gene: 6. CDR3 DNA sequence: TGTGCCAGCTCACCACTCGGGACAGGGCGGGCTGGGGCCAACGTCCTGACTTTC. Its protein product is CASSPLGTGRAGANVLTF.

The rearrangement joins TRBV29-1 to TRBJ1-2; weak D call: TRBD1 (5 bases). CDR3 length: 13 amino acids. Looked up from germline, CDR1 is SQVTM and CDR2 is ANQGSEA. V gave up 3 bases and J gave up 7 bases, with 15 bases separating them. CDR3 in amino acids: CSVDLGLRGGYTF. For the CDR3, the DNA is TGCAGCGTTGATCTGGGGCTCCGTGGTGGCTACACCTTC.

Only one count was recorded for this clone. The chain has TRBV5-4 and TRBJ1-2; D may be TRBD1 (6 bases). Germline values: CDR1 SGHNT, CDR2 YYREEE (reference sequence). V gave up 4 bases and J gave up 7 bases, with 11 bases separating them. This CDR3 has 12 amino acids. CDR3 sequence: CASSAGGSGYTF. In DNA, the CDR3 is TGTGCCAGCAGCGCGGGGGGCTCTGGCTACACCTTC.

This rearrangement joins TRBV28 to TRBJ1-5; unclear D gene. V dropped 6 bases and J dropped 7 bases, with 13 bases sitting between them. This CDR3 region has 13 residues. From germline, CDR1 is MDHEN and CDR2 SYDVKM. The chain's CDR3 is CASRYGRWQPQHF. DNA of the CDR3: TGTGCCAGCAGGTATGGGAGGTGGCAGCCCCAGCATTTT.

V gene TRBV11-2 combines with J gene TRBJ1-2; unclear D gene. Per germline, CDR1 SGHAT and CDR2 FQNNGV. Trimming cost V 1 base and J 2 bases, with 17 bases left between them. CDR3 length: 17 amino acids. The CDR3 sequence is CASSLAPLGRINYGYTF. The CDR3 DNA reads as TGTGCCAGCAGCTTAGCTCCCCTGGGGAGGATAAACTATGGCTACACCTTC.

This chain connects TRBV6-5 to TRBJ2-1; 8 bases align to TRBD1. V gave up 6 bases and J gave up 5 bases; unmatched junction bases: 9. CDR3 length: 15 residues. Germline V gene data show CDR1 as MNHEY and CDR2 as SVGAGI. CDR3: CASSHPGTGNNEQFF. The CDR3 nucleotides read TGTGCCAGCAGCCATCCCGGGACAGGAAACAATGAGCAGTTCTTC.

This clone occurred a few times. CDR3 protein: CASSDLRLAGVPRARELFF. The CDR3 DNA is TGTGCCAGCAGCGACCTTCGACTAGCGGGGGTTCCTCGAGCCCGGGAGCTGTTTTTT. V gene TRBV7-2 combines with J gene TRBJ2-2; 12 nucleotides line up with TRBD2. With V trimmed by 5 bases and J by 9 bases, 19 bases remained unmatched. The CDR3 is 19 residues long. From germline, CDR1 is SGHTA and CDR2 FQGNSA.

V is TRBV9 and J is TRBJ2-7; 8 bases match TRBD1. Germline CDR1 and CDR2: SGDLS and YYNGEE. V shed 4 bases and J 5 bases; nucleotides not matched to a gene: 8. This CDR3 comprises 14 residues. CDR3 loop: CASSPWTGRDEQYF. CDR3 sequence (DNA): TGTGCCAGCAGCCCCTGGACAGGGCGGGACGAGCAGTACTTC.

V gene TRBV2 combines with J gene TRBJ1-5, with D tentatively TRBD1 (6 bases). In germline, CDR1 is SNHLY, CDR2 FYNNEI. The CDR3 sequence is 12 residues long. Trimming removed 10 bases from V and 5 bases from J, with 12 bases in between. DNA for the CDR3: TGTGCCACCCGAGGGGGGGATCAGCCCCAGCATTTT. Its translation: CATRGGDQPQHF.

V is TRBV7-9 and J is TRBJ1-5, with D possibly being TRBD1 (6 bases). The CDR3 spans 11 residues. CDR1 and CDR2 (germline): SEHNR, FQNEAQ (reference sequence). The V end lost 8 bases, the J end lost 4 bases, and 6 bases lay between the germline ends. CDR3 sequence (DNA): TGTGCCAGCGGACAGAATCAGCCCCAGCATTTT. As protein: CASGQNQPQHF.

Written as DNA, the CDR3 is TGCGCCAGCGCCCGCGAAGATACGCAGTATTTT. Amino acids: CASAREDTQYF. The rearrangement uses TRBV5-1 and TRBJ2-3; D gene uncertain. Between the trimmed V and J ends, which lost 7 bases and 5 bases, there was a span of 8 bases. The CDR3 has 11 residues. Per the germline V gene, CDR1 is SGHRS and CDR2 is YFSETQ.

The V gene is TRBV19, the J gene TRBJ2-3, with 12 positions matching TRBD1. J was trimmed by 6 bases and V by 7 bases; bases with no gene match: 2. Germline values: CDR1 LNHDA, CDR2 SQIVND (reference sequence). The CDR3 contains 13 residues. The CDR3 spells CASTGTGGDTQYF. The CDR3 coding sequence is TGTGCCAGTACCGGGACAGGGGGCGATACGCAGTATTTT.

The V gene is TRBV5-6, the J gene TRBJ1-2; TRBD1 agrees at 9 bases. The germline V gene has CDR1 SGHDT and CDR2 YYEEEE. This CDR3 has 18 residues. V trimming: 4 bases; J trimming: 0 bases; junction bases outside the gene matches: 13. The CDR3 here is CASSILQGASSTNYGYTF. The CDR3 DNA sequence: TGTGCCAGCAGCATACTACAGGGGGCGAGTTCGACTAACTATGGCTACACCTTC.

J is TRBJ2-6 and V is TRBV7-9; 11 nucleotides align to TRBD2. V shed 1 base, J shed 0 bases, and the junction held 5 bases outside the gene matches. The CDR3 has 19 amino acids. The V gene's germline CDR1 is SEHNR and CDR2 FQNEAQ (reference sequence). The CDR3 loop is CASSLGGLAAISGANVLTF. Here the CDR3 DNA reads TGTGCCAGCAGCTTAGGGGGACTAGCGGCCATCTCTGGGGCCAACGTCCTGACTTTC.